This T cell receptor delta chain was captured in a study of γδ T cells in repeated Plasmodium falciparum infection. There are many counts of this clone. The protein TCRdb gives is from a much larger clone and does not agree with this DNA's translation at residue 3, likely a read error; the protein shown here comes from the DNA. This CDR3 region has 20 residues. Germline CDR1 is TSWWSYY and CDR2 is QGS. TCRdb reanalyzed the multiplex PCR reads using CATT. Among more than 45,000 delta-chain clones, approximately 1.5% were seen once, and the ten largest hold about 15%. Flow sorting of PBMC yielded separate Vgamma9/Vdelta2+ and Vdelta2-negative gammadelta T cell populations for bulk repertoire analysis.

Sequencing used gamma-delta T cells from blood. This TCR came from a pool of human donors (malaria-infected and uninfected, not separated). This chain links TRDV1 with TRDJ1; 12 bases are shared with TRDD3. CDR3 sequence (DNA): TGTGCTCCTGGGGAACAGGAGAGGATTCTACTGGGGGATACTTCAGATAAACTCATCTTT. Translation gives CAPGEQERILLGDTSDKLIF.